The 18 T cell receptor beta chains below all came from one sample that was sequenced in a study of T-cell memory formation after mild COVID-19. In TCRdb, the 5' RACE reads were re-called with MiXCR into one record per CDR3 protein. The repertoire holds 540,000 or so distinct CDR3 sequences, with approximately 20% as singletons. Sequenced: PBMCs or a T cell subset sorted from them (not recorded which). All receptors come from an adult woman who had mild COVID-19 (a few samples of this study predate the infection). Cell type and time point are not known.

The chain uses TRBV24-1 and TRBJ2-7; 13 nucleotides align to TRBD2. Per germline, CDR1 KGHDR and CDR2 SFDVKD. V gave up 4 bases and J gave up 7 bases; unmatched junction bases: 6. The CDR3 runs to 15 residues. CDR3 loop: CATSEGLAGREEQYF. CDR3 sequence (DNA): TGTGCCACCAGTGAGGGACTAGCGGGAAGGGAAGAGCAGTACTTC.

This clonotype came up a few times. This chain links TRBV6-1 with TRBJ1-5; 7 nucleotides line up with TRBD1. There are 12 residues in the CDR3. With V trimmed by 4 bases and J by 12 bases, 6 bases remained unmatched. Germline V lookup: CDR1 MNHNS, CDR2 SASEGT. CDR3 nucleotides: TGTGCCAGCAGTGGATTGGACAGGCTCCAGCATTTT. It is translated as CASSGLDRLQHF.

DNA for the CDR3: TGCGCCAGCAGCCAAGGCCCGGGGGGCCTGAGCTACACCTTC. It is translated as CASSQGPGGLSYTF. This chain joins TRBV4-1 and TRBJ1-2; possibly TRBD1 for D (6 bases). From germline, CDR1 is MGHRA and CDR2 YSYEKL. V lost 1 base and J lost 9, with 15 bases in between. This CDR3 spans 14 amino acids.

This clonotype was picked up a small number of times. In nucleotides, the CDR3 is TGTGCCAGCAGTTACAATTTCGGTGAAAAACTGTTTTTT. Translation gives CASSYNFGEKLFF. V gene TRBV27 combines with J gene TRBJ1-4; D not certain. The CDR3 contains 13 residues. The V end was cut by 4 bases, the J end by 7 bases, with 10 bases between. Germline CDR1 is MNHEY and CDR2 is SMNVEV (reference sequence).

The V and J genes are TRBV7-8 and TRBJ2-1; 11 bases align to TRBD2. The trim removed 4 bases at V and 6 bases at J, leaving 17 bases unmatched. Germline V gene data show CDR1 as SGHVS and CDR2 as FQNEAQ. The CDR3 spans 19 residues. The CDR3 loop is CASSSGRSLSGGAPNEQFF. CDR3 sequence (DNA): TGTGCCAGCAGCTCGGGACGGTCACTTAGCGGGGGGGCCCCCAATGAGCAGTTCTTC.

The J gene is TRBJ2-1, the V gene TRBV5-5; 9 bases fit TRBD1. There are 16 residues in the CDR3. CDR1 and CDR2 (germline): SGHKS, YYEKEE (reference sequence). Trimming took 0 bases from V and 8 from J; bases not matched to a gene: 9. CDR3 region: CASSLDRGLGTDEQFF. The CDR3 region has the DNA TGTGCCAGCAGCTTGGACAGGGGGCTCGGAACCGATGAGCAGTTCTTC.

This clonotype was counted a few times. V and J are TRBV4-1 and TRBJ1-2, with D possibly TRBD1 on 5 matching bases. The CDR3 is 13 residues long. Trimming removed 5 bases from V and 6 bases from J, with 13 bases in between. The germline V gene has CDR1 MGHRA and CDR2 YSYEKL. In DNA, the CDR3 is TGCGCCAGCAGCTTCCGGGACGGAGATGGCTACACCTTC. As protein: CASSFRDGDGYTF.

The J gene is TRBJ2-1, the V gene TRBV5-1; 13 nucleotides agree with TRBD2. The V and J ends lost 1 base and 6 bases, in that order; junction bases with no gene match: 13. The CDR3 length is 19 residues. From germline, CDR1 is SGHRS and CDR2 YFSETQ. CDR3 region: CASSLRPTSGRSQGNEQFF. The CDR3 region has the DNA TGCGCCAGCAGCTTGCGCCCGACTAGCGGGAGGTCTCAGGGCAATGAGCAGTTCTTC.

This clonotype was detected ten times or more. CDR3 amino acids: CASSLVQGEGNEQFF. CDR3 DNA sequence: TGCGCCAGCAGCTTGGTTCAGGGGGAGGGGAATGAGCAGTTCTTC. This chain joins TRBV5-1 and TRBJ2-1; D is tentatively TRBD1 or TRBD2 (7 bases each). The V and J ends lost 0 bases and 7 bases respectively, with 14 bases between them. The V gene's germline CDR1 is SGHRS and CDR2 YFSETQ. This CDR3 has 15 residues.

This clonotype was detected many times. This rearrangement joins TRBV12-3 or TRBV12-4 to TRBJ2-7; maybe TRBD1 (5 bases). The CDR3 sequence is 12 residues long. Between the trimmed V and J ends, which lost 8 bases and 0 bases, there was a span of 8 bases. CDR3 residues: CASAGSSYEQYF. The CDR3 DNA is TGTGCCAGCGCAGGGTCCTCCTACGAGCAGTACTTC.

The chain has TRBV11-2 and TRBJ2-7; perhaps TRBD2 as D (6 bases). The V gene's germline CDR1 is SGHAT and CDR2 FQNNGV. Between the trimmed V and J ends, which lost 2 bases and 0 bases, there was a span of 14 bases. The CDR3 has 16 amino acids. CDR3 in amino acids: CASSLTGTSVSYEQYF. The CDR3 DNA reads TGTGCCAGCAGCTTAACCGGGACTTCGGTCTCCTACGAGCAGTACTTC.

The genes are TRBV29-1 and TRBJ2-2; 7 bases align to TRBD1. The CDR3 is 14 residues long. Germline CDR1 and CDR2: SQVTM and ANQGSEA. The trim removed 4 bases at V and 3 bases at J, leaving 5 bases unmatched. Here the CDR3 reads CSVARTGYTGELFF. The CDR3 DNA is TGCAGCGTTGCTCGGACAGGCTACACCGGGGAGCTGTTTTTT.

This clonotype was picked up a small number of times. Here the CDR3 DNA reads TGCGCCAGCAGCTTGAACTCGCCGGGACAGGGATGGTCCTACGAGCAGTACTTC. Translated: CASSLNSPGQGWSYEQYF. The V call is TRBV5-1, the J call TRBJ2-7, with 9 positions matching TRBD1. The CDR3 is 18 amino acids. CDR1 is SGHRS, CDR2 YFSETQ, per germline. Unmatched junction bases numbered 12, after V lost 1 base and J lost 1 base.

This clonotype was counted between two and nine times. The chain is built from TRBV10-3 and TRBJ2-7; TRBD1 might be the D (6 bases). From germline, CDR1 is ENHRY and CDR2 SYGVKD. This CDR3 spans 14 amino acids. Trimming took 6 bases from V and 2 from J, leaving 14 bases between them. The CDR3 here is CAISPTGSPYEQYF. CDR3 coding DNA: TGTGCCATCAGCCCGACAGGTTCCCCCTACGAGCAGTACTTC.

V and J are TRBV27 and TRBJ2-7, with D perhaps matching TRBD1 or TRBD2 (5 bases each). V dropped 5 bases and J dropped 0 bases, with 14 bases sitting between them. The CDR3 loop spans 15 amino acids. Germline V gives CDR1 MNHEY, CDR2 SMNVEV (reference sequence). CDR3 sequence (DNA): TGTGCCAGCAGTGTACAGTTGGGGGACTCCTACGAGCAGTACTTC. The encoded protein is CASSVQLGDSYEQYF.

This clonotype appeared a few times. The V call is TRBV9, the J call TRBJ1-1; D not resolved. The length of the CDR3 is 15 residues. V was trimmed by 0 bases and J by 7 bases, leaving 16 bases between them. Germline V gives CDR1 SGDLS, CDR2 YYNGEE. CDR3 sequence: CASSVAGEGSGEAFF. The CDR3 nucleotides are TGTGCCAGCAGCGTAGCTGGGGAGGGTTCCGGTGAAGCTTTCTTT.

The chain joins TRBV29-1 to TRBJ1-3; tentative D call: TRBD1 (5 bases). Trimming left V 4 bases short and J 2 bases short, with 9 bases between. Germline values: CDR1 SQVTM, CDR2 ANQGSEA. The CDR3 is 13 amino acids. The CDR3 loop is CSVARGAGNTIYF. In nucleotides, the CDR3 is TGCAGCGTTGCTCGGGGGGCTGGAAACACCATATATTTT.

The chain is built from TRBV4-2 and TRBJ2-1; 13 bases are shared with TRBD2. Germline CDR1 reads LGHNA; CDR2 reads YNFKEQ. V lost 5 bases, J lost 0 bases, and 7 bases stayed unmatched. The CDR3 covers 18 residues. The CDR3 region is CASSVGLAGVSSYNEQFF. The CDR3 DNA reads TGTGCCAGCAGCGTCGGACTAGCGGGAGTCTCCTCCTACAATGAGCAGTTCTTC.